The sequence of this T cell receptor (beta chain) was determined in a study of radiation and T cells in renal cell carcinoma. Study results and caveats: In blood, top tumor clones expanded by 2 weeks, shrinking by 4.

TCRdb keeps only in-frame clones here, not all; method: immunoSEQ multiplex PCR. This sample carries some 97,000 clones, 80% to 90% of them seen once, and the ten largest clones take about 7.2%. CDR1 and CDR2 from the germline V gene are SNHLY and FYNNEI. The CDR3 covers 15 residues. V was pared by 6 bases and J by 5 bases, with 5 bases of the junction left unmatched. As regards this clone: As yet, its antigen is unknown.

Sample time point: blood 4 weeks post-SBRT, at nephrectomy. Treatment in this sample: 15 Gy SBRT to primary tumor, nephrectomy 4 weeks later. Nephrectomy followed 15 Gy stereotactic body radiation by 4 weeks. Radiation-treated patients gave blood at baseline, week 2 and week 4. The tumor was a clear cell renal cell carcinoma. The chain is built from TRBV2 and TRBJ2-3; 13 bases align to TRBD2. This clonotype was sampled from a man in his sixties with renal cell carcinoma. The sequenced sample was blood, obtained from a patient whose treatment included radiotherapy and nephrectomy. The CDR3 loop reads CASSTSGGGQDTQYF. DNA for the CDR3: TGTGCCAGCAGCACTAGCGGGGGGGGGCAAGATACGCAGTATTTT.